This T cell receptor (beta chain) was documented in a study of T-cell reconstitution after alpha-beta-depleted transplantation in children. This clonotype was found many times. Using unique molecular identifiers, the investigators prepared the TCRbeta library. TCRdb used MiXCR to reprocess the PCR reads, holding one entry per CDR3 protein. This table has around 600,000 distinct CDR3 sequences, more than 20% appearing once. Germline V gene lookup returns CDR1 SGHRS and CDR2 YFSETQ. The length of the CDR3 is 12 residues. V shed 6 bases, J shed 8 bases, and the junction held 5 bases outside the gene matches.

The sequence was collected from a boy in the first two years of life who had a stem cell transplant for acute myeloid leukemia, so the T cells may come from the graft donor. The sequences come from PBMCs, mostly from graft donor cells, collected 360 days after TCRalphabeta/CD19-depleted stem cell transplant. This rearrangement joins TRBV5-1 to TRBJ2-1, with 7 bases identical to TRBD1. In nucleotides, the CDR3 is TGCGCCAGCAAGGGGGCCAGGGATGAGCAGTTCTTC. It encodes CASKGARDEQFF.